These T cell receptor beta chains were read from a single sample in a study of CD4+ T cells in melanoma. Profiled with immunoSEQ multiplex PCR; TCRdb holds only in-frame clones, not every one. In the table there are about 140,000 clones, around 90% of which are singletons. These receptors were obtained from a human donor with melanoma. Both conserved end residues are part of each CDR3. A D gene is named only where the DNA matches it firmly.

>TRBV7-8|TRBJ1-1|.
CASSLLPARTLNTEAFF
TGTGCCAGCAGCTTACTTCCGGCCAGAACCTTGAACACTGAAGCTTTCTTT
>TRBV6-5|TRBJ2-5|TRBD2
CASKTLAAGQETQYF
TGTGCCAGCAAGACACTAGCGGCCGGCCAAGAGACCCAGTACTTC
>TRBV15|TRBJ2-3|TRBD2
CATSSLERGGADTQYF
TGTGCCACCAGCAGTCTGGAGCGGGGTGGGGCAGATACGCAGTATTTT
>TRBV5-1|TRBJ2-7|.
CASSPPDSYEQYF
TGCGCCAGCAGCCCCCCGGACAGCTACGAGCAGTACTTC
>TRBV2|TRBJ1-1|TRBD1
CASSTTGVTEAFF
TGTGCCAGCAGTACTACAGGGGTCACTGAAGCTTTCTTT
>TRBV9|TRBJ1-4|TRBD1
CASSVGQGRQKLFF
TGTGCCAGCAGCGTCGGACAGGGCCGACAAAAACTGTTTTTT
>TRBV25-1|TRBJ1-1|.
CASRDSHTEAFF
TGTGCCAGCAGAGACAGTCACACTGAAGCTTTCTTT
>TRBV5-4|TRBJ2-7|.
CASSFVGGLYEQYF
TGTGCCAGCAGCTTTGTCGGGGGGCTCTACGAGCAGTACTTC
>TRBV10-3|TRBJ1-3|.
CAISESTGSGNTIYF
TGTGCCATCAGTGAGTCGACAGGCTCTGGAAACACCATATATTTT
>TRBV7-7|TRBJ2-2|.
CASSPYWTGELFF
TGTGCCAGCAGCCCTTACTGGACCGGGGAGCTGTTTTTT